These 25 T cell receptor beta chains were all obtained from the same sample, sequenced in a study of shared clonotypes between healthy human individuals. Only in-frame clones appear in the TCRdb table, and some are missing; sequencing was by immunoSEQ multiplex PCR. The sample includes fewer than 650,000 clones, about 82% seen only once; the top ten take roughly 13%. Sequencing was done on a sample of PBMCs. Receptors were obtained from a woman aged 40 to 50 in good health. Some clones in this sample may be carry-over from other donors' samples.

CDR3 region: CSVAEASYEQYF. CDR3 nucleotide sequence: TGCAGCGTTGCTGAGGCCTCCTACGAGCAGTACTTC. V is TRBV29-1 and J is TRBJ2-7; no definite D call. Germline V gives CDR1 SQVTM, CDR2 ANQGSEA. Between the trimmed V and J ends, which lost 4 bases and 0 bases, there was a span of 7 bases. The CDR3 has 12 amino acids.

In DNA form, the CDR3 reads TGTGCCAGCAGGGTAACCACAGATACGCAGTATTTT. Protein sequence: CASRVTTDTQYF. The rearrangement joins TRBV6-1 to TRBJ2-3; no firm D call. Germline values: CDR1 MNHNS, CDR2 SASEGT. The CDR3 is 12 residues long. Trimming stripped 6 bases from V and 2 bases from J, with 6 bases between.

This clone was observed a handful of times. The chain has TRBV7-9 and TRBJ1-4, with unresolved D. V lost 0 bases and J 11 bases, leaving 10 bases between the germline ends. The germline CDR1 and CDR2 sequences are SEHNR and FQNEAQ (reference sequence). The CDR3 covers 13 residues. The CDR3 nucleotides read TGTGCCAGCAGCTTAGCAGGCGTGGGGAAACTGTTTTTT. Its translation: CASSLAGVGKLFF. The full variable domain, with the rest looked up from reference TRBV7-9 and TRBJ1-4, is DTGVSQNPRHKITKRGQNVTFRCDPISEHNRLYWYRQTLGQGPEFLTYFQNEAQLEKSRLLSDRFSAERPKGSFSTLEIQRTEQGDSAMYLCASSLAGVGKLFFGSGTQLSVL.

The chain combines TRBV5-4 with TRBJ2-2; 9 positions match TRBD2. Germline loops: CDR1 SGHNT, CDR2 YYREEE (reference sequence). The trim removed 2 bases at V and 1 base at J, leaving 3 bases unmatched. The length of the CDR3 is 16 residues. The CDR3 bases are TGTGCCAGCAGCTTCCTGACTAGCGGGAACACCGGGGAGCTGTTTTTT. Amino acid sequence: CASSFLTSGNTGELFF. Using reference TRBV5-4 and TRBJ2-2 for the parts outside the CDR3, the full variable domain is ETGVTQSPTHLIKTRGQQVTLRCSSQSGHNTVSWYQQALGQGPQFIFQYYREEENGRGNFPPRFSGLQFPNYSSELNVNALELDDSALYLCASSFLTSGNTGELFFGEGSRLTVL.

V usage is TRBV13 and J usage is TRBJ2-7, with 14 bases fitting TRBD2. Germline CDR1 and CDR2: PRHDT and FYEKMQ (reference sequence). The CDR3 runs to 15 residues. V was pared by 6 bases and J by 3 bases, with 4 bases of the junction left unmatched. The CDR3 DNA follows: TGTGCCAGCAGTTCGGGGACTAGCGGGAGCTACGAGCAGTACTTC. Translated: CASSSGTSGSYEQYF.

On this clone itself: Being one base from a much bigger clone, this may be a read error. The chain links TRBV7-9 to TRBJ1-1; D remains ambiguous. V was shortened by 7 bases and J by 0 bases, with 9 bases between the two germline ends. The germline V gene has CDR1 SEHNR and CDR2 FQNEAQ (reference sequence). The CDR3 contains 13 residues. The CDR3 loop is CASIFALNTEAFF. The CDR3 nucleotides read TGTGCCAGCATCTTCGCCCTGAACACTGAAGCTTTCTTT.

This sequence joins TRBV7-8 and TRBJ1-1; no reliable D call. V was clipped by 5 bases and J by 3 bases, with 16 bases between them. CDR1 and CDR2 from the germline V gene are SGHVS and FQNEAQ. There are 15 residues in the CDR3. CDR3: CASSPPVVYDTEAFF. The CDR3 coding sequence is TGTGCCAGCAGCCCCCCGGTGGTGTACGACACTGAAGCTTTCTTT.

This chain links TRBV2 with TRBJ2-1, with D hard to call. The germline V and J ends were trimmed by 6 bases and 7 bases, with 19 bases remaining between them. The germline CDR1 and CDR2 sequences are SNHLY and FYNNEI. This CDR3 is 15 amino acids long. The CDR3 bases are TGTGCCAGCAGGCCCCCCGGTAGCCCACAGAATGAGCAGTTCTTC. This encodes CASRPPGSPQNEQFF.

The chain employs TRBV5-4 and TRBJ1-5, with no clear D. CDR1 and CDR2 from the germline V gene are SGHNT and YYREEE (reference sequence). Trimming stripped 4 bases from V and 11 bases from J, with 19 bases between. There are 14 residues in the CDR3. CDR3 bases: TGTGCCAGCAGCCCTGACGCCGGGTCAGTGACCCAGCATTTT. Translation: CASSPDAGSVTQHF.

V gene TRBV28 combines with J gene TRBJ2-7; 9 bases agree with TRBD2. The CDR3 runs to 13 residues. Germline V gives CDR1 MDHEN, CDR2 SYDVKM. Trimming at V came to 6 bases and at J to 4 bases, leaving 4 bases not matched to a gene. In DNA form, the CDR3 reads TGTGCCAGCAGGGTCAGCGGGAGGTACGAGCAGTACTTC. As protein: CASRVSGRYEQYF.

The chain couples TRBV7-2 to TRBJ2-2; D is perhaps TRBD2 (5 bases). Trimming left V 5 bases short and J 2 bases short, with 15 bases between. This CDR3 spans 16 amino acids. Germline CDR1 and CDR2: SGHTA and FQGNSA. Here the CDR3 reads CASSARPGSNTGELFF. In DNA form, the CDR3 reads TGTGCCAGCAGCGCAAGGCCGGGGTCCAACACCGGGGAGCTGTTTTTT.

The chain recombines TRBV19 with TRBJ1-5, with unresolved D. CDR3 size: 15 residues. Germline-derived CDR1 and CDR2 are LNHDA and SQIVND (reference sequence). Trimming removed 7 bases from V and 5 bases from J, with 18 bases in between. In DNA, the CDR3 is TGTGCCAGTACCCAGACGGGGTCTGGCGATCAGCCCCAGCATTTT. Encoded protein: CASTQTGSGDQPQHF.

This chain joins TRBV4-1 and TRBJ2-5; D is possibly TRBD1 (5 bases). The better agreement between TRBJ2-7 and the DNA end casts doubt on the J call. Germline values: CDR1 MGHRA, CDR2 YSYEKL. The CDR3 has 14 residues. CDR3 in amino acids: CASSQGQNFYEQYF. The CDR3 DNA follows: TGCGCCAGCAGCCAAGGACAGAACTTCTACGAGCAGTACTTC.

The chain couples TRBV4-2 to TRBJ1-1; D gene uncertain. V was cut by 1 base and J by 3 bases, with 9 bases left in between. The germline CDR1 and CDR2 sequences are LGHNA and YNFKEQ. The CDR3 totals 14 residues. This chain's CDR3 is CASSQGRSDTEAFF. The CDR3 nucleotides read TGTGCCAGCAGCCAAGGGCGGTCGGACACTGAAGCTTTCTTT.

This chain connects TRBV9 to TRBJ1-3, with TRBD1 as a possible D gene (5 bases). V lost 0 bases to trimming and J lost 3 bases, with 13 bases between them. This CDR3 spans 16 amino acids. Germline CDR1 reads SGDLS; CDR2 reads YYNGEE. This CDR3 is CASSVEPGTVGNTIYF. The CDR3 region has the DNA TGTGCCAGCAGCGTAGAACCTGGGACCGTTGGAAACACCATATATTTT. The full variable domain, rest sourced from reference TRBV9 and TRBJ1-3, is DSGVTQTPKHLITATGQRVTLRCSPRSGDLSVYWYQQSLDQGLQFLIQYYNGEERAKGNILERFSAQQFPDLHSELNLSSLELGDSALYFCASSVEPGTVGNTIYFGEGSWLTVV.

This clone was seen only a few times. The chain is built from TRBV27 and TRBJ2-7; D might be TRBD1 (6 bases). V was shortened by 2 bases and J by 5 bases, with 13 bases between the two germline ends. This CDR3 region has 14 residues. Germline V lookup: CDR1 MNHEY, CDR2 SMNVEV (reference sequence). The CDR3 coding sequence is TGTGCCAGCAGTTTAACACAGGGCCCCCACGAGCAGTACTTC. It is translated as CASSLTQGPHEQYF.

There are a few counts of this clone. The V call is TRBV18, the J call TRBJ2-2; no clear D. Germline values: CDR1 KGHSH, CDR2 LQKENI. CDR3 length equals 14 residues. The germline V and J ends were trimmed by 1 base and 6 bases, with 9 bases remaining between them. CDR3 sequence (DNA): TGTGCCAGCTCACCACTGTCGCAGTCCGGGGAGCTGTTTTTT. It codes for CASSPLSQSGELFF.

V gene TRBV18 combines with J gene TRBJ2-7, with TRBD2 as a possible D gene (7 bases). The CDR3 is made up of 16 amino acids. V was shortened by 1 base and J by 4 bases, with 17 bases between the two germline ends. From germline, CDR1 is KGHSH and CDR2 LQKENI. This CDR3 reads CASSPRTAGPQYEQYF. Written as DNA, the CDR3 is TGTGCCAGCTCACCACGGACAGCGGGACCACAGTACGAGCAGTACTTC. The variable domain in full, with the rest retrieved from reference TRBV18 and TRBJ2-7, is NAGVMQNPRHLVRRRGQEARLRCSPMKGHSHVYWYRQLPEEGLKFMVYLQKENIIDESGMPKERFSAEFPKEGPSILRIQQVVRGDSAAYFCASSPRTAGPQYEQYFGPGTRLTVT.

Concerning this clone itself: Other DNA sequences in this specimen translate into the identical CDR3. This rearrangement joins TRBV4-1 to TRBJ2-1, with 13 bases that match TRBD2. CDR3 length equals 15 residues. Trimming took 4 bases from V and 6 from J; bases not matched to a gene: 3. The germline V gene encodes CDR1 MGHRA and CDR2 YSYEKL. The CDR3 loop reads CASSPGLAGVNEQFF. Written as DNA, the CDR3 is TGCGCCAGCAGCCCCGGACTAGCGGGAGTCAATGAGCAGTTCTTC.

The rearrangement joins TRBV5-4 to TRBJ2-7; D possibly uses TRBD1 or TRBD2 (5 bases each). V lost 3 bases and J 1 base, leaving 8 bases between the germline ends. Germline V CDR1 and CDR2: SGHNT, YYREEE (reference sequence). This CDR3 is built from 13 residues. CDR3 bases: TGTGCCAGCAGCTCGGGACCTTCCTACGAGCAGTACTTC. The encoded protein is CASSSGPSYEQYF. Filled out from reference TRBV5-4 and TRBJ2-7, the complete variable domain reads ETGVTQSPTHLIKTRGQQVTLRCSSQSGHNTVSWYQQALGQGPQFIFQYYREEENGRGNFPPRFSGLQFPNYSSELNVNALELDDSALYLCASSSGPSYEQYFGPGTRLTVT.

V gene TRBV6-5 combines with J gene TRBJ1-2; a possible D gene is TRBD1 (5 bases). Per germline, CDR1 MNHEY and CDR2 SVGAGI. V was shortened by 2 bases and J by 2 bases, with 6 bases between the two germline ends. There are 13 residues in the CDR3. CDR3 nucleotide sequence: TGTGCCAGCAGTTACGACAGCAACTATGGCTACACCTTC. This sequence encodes CASSYDSNYGYTF.

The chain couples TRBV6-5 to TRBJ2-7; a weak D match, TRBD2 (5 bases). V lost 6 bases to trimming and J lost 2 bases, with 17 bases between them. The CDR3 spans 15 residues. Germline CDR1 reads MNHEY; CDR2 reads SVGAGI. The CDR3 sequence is CASSPTGFLTYEQYF. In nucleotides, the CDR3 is TGTGCCAGCAGCCCAACGGGATTTTTGACCTACGAGCAGTACTTC.

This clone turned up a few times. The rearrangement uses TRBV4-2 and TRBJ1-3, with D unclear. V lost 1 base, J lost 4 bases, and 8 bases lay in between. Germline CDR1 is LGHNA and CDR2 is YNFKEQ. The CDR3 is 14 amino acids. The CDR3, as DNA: TGTGCCAGCAGCCAAGTTAGCGGGGGAAACACCATATATTTT. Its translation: CASSQVSGGNTIYF.

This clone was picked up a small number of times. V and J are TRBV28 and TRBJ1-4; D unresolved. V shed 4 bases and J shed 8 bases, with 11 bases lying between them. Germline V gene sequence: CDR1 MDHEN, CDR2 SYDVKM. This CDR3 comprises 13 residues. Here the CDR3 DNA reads TGTGCCAGCAGTTCATCGTCAAACGAAAAACTGTTTTTT. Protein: CASSSSSNEKLFF.

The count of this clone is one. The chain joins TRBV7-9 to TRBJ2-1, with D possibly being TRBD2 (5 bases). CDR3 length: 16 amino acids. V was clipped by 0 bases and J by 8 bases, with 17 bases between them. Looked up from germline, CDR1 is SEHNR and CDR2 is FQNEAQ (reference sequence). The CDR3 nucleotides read TGTGCCAGCAGCTTAGCCTTTGGAGGAGGAGCTTATGAGCAGTTCTTC. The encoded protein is CASSLAFGGGAYEQFF.